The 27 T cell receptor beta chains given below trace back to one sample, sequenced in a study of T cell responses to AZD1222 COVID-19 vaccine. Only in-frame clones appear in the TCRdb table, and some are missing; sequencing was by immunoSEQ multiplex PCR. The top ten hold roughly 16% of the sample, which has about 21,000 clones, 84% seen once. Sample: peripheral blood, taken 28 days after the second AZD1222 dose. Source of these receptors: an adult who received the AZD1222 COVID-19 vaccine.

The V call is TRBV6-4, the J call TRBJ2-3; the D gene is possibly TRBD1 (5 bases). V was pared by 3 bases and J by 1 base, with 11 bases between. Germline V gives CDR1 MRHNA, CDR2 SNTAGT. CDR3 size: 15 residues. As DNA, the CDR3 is TGTGCCAGCAGTGAGTCCCAAGGGGGCACAGATACGCAGTATTTT. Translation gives CASSESQGGTDTQYF.

The CDR3 coding sequence is TGCGCCAGCAGCCCGGGACTAGCGGGGGAAAATGAGCAGTTCTTC. Translation gives CASSPGLAGENEQFF. This rearrangement joins TRBV5-1 to TRBJ2-1, with TRBD2 matching 14 bases. The V and J ends lost 4 bases and 7 bases, in that order; junction bases with no gene match: 4. CDR1 SGHRS and CDR2 YFSETQ come from the germline V gene. This CDR3 is built from 15 residues.

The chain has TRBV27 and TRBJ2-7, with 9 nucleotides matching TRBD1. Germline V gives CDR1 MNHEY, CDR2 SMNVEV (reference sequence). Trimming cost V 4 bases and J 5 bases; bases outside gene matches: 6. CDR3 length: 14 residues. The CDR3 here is CASSSADRGHEQYF. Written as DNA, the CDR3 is TGTGCCAGCAGTTCCGCGGACAGGGGCCACGAGCAGTACTTC.

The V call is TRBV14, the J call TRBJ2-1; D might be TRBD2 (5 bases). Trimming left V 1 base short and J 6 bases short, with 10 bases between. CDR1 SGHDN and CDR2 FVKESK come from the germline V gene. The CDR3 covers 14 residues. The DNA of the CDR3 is TGTGCCAGCAGCCAAGCGGCTAGCTTCAATGAGCAGTTCTTC. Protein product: CASSQAASFNEQFF.

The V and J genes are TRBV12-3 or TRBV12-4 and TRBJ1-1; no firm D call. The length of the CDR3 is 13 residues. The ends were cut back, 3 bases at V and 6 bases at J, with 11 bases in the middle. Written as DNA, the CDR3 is TGTGCCAGCAGTTTTCGTGGAAGGCCTGAAGCTTTCTTT. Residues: CASSFRGRPEAFF.

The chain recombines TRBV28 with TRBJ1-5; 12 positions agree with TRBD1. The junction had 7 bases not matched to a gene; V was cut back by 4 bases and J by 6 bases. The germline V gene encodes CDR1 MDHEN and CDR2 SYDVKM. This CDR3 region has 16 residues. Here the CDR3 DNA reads TGTGCCAGCAGTTACCTCGGGACAGGGGGCCGTCAGCCCCAGCATTTT. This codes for CASSYLGTGGRQPQHF.

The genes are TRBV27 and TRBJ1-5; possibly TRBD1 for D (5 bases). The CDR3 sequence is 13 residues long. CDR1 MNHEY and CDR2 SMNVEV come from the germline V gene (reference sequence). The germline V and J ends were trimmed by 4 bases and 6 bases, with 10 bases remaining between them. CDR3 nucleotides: TGTGCCAGCAGTTGGCAGGGAGGTCAGCCCCAGCATTTT. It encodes CASSWQGGQPQHF.

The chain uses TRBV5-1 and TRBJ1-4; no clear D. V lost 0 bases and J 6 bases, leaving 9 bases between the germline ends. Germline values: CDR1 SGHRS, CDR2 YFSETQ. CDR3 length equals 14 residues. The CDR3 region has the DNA TGCGCCAGCAGCTTGGCGGAGGGTCATGAAAAACTGTTTTTT. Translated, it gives CASSLAEGHEKLFF.

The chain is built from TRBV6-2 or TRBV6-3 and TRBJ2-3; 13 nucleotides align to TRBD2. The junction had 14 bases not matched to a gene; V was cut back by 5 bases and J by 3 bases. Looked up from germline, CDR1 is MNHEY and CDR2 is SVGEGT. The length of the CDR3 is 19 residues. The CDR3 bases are TGTGCCAGCAGTGACCCCTCCGGGACTAGCGGGGAAACTACAGATACGCAGTATTTT. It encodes CASSDPSGTSGETTDTQYF.

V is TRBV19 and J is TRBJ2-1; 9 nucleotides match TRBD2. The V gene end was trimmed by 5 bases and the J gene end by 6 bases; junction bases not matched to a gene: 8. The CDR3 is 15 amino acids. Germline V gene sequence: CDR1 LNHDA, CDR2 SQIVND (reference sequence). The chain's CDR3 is CASSSLAGTPNEQFF. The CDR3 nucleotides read TGTGCCAGTAGTTCACTAGCGGGTACTCCCAATGAGCAGTTCTTC.

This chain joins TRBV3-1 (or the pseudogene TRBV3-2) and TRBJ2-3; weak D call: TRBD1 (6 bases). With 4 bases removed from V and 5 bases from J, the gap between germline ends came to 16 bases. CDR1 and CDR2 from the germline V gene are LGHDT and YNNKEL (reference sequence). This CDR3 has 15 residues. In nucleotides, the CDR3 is TGTGCCAGCAGCCGGGACACAACCCTAGGAGATACGCAGTATTTT. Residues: CASSRDTTLGDTQYF.

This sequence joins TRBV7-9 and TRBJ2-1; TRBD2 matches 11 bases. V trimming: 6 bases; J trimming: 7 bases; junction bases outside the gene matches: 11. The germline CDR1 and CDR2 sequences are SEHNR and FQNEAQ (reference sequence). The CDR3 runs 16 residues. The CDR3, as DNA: TGTGCCAGCAGACACGGAGGGACTAGCGGAGTTAATGAGCAGTTCTTC. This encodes CASRHGGTSGVNEQFF.

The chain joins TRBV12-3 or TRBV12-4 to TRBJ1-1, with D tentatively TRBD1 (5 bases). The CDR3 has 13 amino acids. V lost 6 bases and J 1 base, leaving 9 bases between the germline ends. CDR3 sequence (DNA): TGTGCCAGCAGGGTCAGGGAGAACACTGAAGCTTTCTTT. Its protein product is CASRVRENTEAFF.

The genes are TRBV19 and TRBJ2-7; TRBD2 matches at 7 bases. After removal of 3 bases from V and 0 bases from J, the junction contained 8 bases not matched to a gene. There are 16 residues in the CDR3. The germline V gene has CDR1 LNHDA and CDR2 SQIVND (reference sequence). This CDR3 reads CASSIRAGGSSYEQYF. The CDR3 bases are TGTGCCAGTAGTATTAGGGCCGGGGGGAGCTCCTACGAGCAGTACTTC.

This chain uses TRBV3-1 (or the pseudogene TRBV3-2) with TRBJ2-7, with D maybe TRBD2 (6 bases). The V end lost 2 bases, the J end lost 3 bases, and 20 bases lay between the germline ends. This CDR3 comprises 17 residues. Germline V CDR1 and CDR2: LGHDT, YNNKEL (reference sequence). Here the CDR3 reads CASSQSPGGSLIYEQYF. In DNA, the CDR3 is TGTGCCAGCAGCCAAAGTCCTGGGGGGTCCCTCATCTACGAGCAGTACTTC.

CDR3 in DNA: TGTGCCAGCAGCTCGCGGACTGGAGAGACCCAGTACTTC. This translates into CASSSRTGETQYF. This sequence joins TRBV11-3 and TRBJ2-5, with a weak D call TRBD2 (5 bases). V was trimmed by 4 bases and J by 4 bases, leaving 10 bases between them. The CDR3 length is 13 residues. Germline V gene data show CDR1 as SGHNT and CDR2 as YENEEA. The full variable domain, with the rest looked up from reference TRBV11-3 and TRBJ2-5, is EAGVVQSPRYKIIEKKQPVAFWCNPISGHNTLYWYLQNLGQGPELLIRYENEEAVDDSQLPKDRFSAERLKGVDSTLKIQPAELGDSAVYLCASSSRTGETQYFGPGTRLLVL.

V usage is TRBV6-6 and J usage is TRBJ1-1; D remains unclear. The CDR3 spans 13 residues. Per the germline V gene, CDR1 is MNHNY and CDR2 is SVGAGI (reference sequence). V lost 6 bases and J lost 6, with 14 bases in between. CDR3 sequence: CASSKEGRPEAFF. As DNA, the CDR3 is TGTGCCAGCAGCAAGGAAGGGCGACCTGAAGCTTTCTTT.

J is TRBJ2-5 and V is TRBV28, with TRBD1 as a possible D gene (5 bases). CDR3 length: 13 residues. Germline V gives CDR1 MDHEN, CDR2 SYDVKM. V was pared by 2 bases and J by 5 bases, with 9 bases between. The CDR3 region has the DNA TGTGCCAGCAGTTTACAGGGTCTGGAGACCCAGTACTTC. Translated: CASSLQGLETQYF.

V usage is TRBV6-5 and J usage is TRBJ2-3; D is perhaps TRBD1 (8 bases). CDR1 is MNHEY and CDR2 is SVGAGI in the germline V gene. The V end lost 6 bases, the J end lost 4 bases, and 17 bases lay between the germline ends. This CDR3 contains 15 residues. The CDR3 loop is CASRDYRGGADTQYF. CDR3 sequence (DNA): TGTGCCAGCAGGGACTACAGGGGGGGCGCAGATACGCAGTATTTT.

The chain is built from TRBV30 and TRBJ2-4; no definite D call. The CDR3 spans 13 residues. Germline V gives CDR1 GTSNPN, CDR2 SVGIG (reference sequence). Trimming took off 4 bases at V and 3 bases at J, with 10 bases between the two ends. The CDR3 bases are TGTGCCTGGAAATCCTGGAGCAAAAACATTCAGTACTTC. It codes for CAWKSWSKNIQYF.

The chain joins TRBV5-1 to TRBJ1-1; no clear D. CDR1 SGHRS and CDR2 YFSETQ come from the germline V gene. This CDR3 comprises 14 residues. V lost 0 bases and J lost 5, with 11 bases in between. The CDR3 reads CASSLAPGRTEAFF. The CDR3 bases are TGCGCCAGCAGCTTGGCCCCGGGGAGGACTGAAGCTTTCTTT.

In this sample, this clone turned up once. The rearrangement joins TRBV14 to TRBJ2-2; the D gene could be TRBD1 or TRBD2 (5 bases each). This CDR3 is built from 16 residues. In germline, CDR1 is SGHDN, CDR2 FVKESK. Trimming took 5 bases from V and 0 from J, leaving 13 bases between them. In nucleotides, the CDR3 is TGTGCCAGCAGCACCCTCGGGACCGCGAACACCGGGGAGCTGTTTTTT. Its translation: CASSTLGTANTGELFF.

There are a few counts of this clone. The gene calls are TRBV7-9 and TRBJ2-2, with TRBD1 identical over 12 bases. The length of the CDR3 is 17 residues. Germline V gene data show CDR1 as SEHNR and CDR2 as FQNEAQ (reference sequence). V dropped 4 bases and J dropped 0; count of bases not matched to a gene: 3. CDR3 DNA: TGTGCCAGCAGCTGGGACAGGGGGCCAACGAACACCGGGGAGCTGTTTTTT. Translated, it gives CASSWDRGPTNTGELFF.

For the CDR3, the DNA is TGTGCCAGCAGGGGGACTAAGTTTGTCGGGGCCAACGTCCTGACTTTC. Translated: CASRGTKFVGANVLTF. The chain employs TRBV21-1 and TRBJ2-6; the table's D gene call, TRBD2, was not cross checked with the DNA. TRBV21-1 represents a pseudogene. This CDR3 region has 16 residues.

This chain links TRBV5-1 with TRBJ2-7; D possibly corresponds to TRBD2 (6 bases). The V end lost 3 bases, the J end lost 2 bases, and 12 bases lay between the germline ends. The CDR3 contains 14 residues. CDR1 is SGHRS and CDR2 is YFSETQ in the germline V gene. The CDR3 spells CASSSSGGAYEQYF. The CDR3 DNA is TGCGCCAGCAGCTCCTCTGGCGGGGCCTACGAGCAGTACTTC.

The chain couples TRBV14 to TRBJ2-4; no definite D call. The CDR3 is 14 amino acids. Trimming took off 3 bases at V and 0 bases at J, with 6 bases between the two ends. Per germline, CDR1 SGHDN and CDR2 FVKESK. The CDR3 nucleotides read TGTGCCAGCAGCCAGGATCTAGCCAAAAACATTCAGTACTTC. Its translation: CASSQDLAKNIQYF.

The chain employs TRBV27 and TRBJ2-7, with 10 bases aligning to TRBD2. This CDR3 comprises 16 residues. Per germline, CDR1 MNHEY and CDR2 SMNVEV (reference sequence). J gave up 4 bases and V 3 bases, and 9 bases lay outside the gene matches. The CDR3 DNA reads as TGTGCCAGCAGTTTTTCACCGGGACTAGCGACATACGAGCAGTACTTC. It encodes CASSFSPGLATYEQYF.